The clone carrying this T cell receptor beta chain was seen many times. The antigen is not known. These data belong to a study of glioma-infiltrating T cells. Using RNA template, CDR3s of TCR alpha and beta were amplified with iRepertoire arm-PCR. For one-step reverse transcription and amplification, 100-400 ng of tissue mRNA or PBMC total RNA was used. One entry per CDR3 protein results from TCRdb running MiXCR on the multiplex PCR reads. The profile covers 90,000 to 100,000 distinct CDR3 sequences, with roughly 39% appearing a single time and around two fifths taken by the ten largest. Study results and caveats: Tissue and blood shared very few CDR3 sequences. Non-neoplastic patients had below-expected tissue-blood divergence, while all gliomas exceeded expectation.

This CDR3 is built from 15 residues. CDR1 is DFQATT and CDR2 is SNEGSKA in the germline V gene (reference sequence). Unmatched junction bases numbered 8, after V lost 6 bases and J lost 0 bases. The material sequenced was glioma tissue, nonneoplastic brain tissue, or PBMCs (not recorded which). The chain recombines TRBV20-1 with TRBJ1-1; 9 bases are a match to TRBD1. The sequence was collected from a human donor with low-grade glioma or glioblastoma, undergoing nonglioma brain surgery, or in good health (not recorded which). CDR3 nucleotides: TGCAGTGCCGCACTGGACAGGGGTATGAACACTGAAGCTTTCTTT. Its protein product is CSAALDRGMNTEAFF.